Ten or more counts support the clone carrying this T cell receptor beta chain. Roughly three months, about 14 weeks, into antiretroviral therapy, follow-up blood was collected. All unsorted peripheral T cells were captured because whole blood was used without fractionation. The record originates from a study of HIV-infected patients and healthy controls. The germline V gene has CDR1 MDHEN and CDR2 SYDVKM. The CDR3 loop spans 17 amino acids. V was clipped by 7 bases and J by 7 bases; unmatched bases: 11. Alpha and beta constant-region primers primed reverse transcription of around 550 ng RNA. Using multiplexing indices, alpha and beta chain libraries were generated apart by chain-specific third strand synthesis. TCRdb redid the calling of the 5' RACE reads with MiXCR, one entry per CDR3 protein. The sample yields about 18,000 distinct CDR3 sequences, about 9% seen once.

This rearrangement joins TRBV28 to TRBJ2-1; TRBD2 aligns across 15 bases. The sample consisted of blood, taken during antiretroviral therapy. The origin of this receptor is an adult with HIV infection. The CDR3 spells CASNQRGLAGGPNEQFF. In DNA, the CDR3 is TGTGCCAGCAACCAAAGAGGACTAGCGGGGGGGCCTAATGAGCAGTTCTTC.